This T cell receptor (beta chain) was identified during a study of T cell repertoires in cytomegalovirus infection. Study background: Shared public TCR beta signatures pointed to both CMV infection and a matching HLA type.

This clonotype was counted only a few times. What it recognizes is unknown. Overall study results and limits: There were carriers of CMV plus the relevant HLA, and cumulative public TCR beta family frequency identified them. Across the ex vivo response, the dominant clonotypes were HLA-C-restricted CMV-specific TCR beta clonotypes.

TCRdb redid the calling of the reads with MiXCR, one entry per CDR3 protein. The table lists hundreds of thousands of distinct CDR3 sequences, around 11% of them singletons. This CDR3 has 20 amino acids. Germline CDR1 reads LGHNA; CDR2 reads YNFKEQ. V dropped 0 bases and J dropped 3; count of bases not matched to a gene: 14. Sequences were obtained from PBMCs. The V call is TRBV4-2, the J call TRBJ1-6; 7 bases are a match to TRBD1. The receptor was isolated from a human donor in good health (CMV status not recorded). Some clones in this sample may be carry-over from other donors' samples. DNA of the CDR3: TGTGCCAGCAGCCAAGATCGTCTGACAGGGTTTCGGAACTATAATTCACCCCTCCACTTT. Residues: CASSQDRLTGFRNYNSPLHF.